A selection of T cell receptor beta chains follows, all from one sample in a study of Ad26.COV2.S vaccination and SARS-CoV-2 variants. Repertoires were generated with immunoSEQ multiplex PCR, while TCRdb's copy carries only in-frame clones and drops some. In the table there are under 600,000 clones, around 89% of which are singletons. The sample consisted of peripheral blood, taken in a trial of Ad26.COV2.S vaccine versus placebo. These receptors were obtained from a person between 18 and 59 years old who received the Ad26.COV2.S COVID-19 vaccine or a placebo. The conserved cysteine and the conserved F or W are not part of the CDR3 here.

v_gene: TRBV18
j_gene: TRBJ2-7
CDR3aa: ASSPYRDGNSYEQY

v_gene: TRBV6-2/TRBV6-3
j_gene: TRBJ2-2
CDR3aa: ASSYSREVQTGELF

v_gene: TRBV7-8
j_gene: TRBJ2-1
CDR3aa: ASSLVAGPGEQF

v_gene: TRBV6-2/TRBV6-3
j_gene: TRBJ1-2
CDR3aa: ASSSYKTNYGYT

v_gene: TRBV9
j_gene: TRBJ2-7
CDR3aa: ASSVGTGPYEQY

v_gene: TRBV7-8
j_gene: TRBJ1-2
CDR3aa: ASSPGSGGYT

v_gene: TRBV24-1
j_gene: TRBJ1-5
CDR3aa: ATSEGRGEVQPQH

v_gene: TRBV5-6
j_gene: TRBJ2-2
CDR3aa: ASSQDGTGELF

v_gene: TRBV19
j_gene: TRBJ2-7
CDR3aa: ASSIQPSSYEQY

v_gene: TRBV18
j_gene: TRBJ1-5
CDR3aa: ASSPQGGNQPQH

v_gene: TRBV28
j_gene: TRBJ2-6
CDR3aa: ASSPDLANVLT

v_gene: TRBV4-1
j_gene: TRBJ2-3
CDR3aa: ASSPQREVADTQY

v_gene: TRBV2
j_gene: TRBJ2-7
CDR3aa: ASSELGLGSYEQY

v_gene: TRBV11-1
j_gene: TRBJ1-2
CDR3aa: ASSSGWVRYGYT

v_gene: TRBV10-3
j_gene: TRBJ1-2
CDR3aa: AISESTATGGQYGYT

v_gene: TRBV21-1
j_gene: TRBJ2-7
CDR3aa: ASSRGLVAYEQY

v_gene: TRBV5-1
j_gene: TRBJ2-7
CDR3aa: ASSLDLAGGKQY

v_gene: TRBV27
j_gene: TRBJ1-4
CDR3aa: ASSLSWGAHEKLF

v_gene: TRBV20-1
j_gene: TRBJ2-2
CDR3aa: SASFANAGELF

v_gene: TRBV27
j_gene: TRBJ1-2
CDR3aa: ASSQGQGTGYT

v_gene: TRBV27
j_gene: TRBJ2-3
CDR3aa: ASTSGGSSDTQY

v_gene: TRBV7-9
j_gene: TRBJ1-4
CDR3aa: ASGGQPFNEKLF

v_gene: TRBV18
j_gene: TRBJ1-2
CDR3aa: ASSPPAGGNGYT

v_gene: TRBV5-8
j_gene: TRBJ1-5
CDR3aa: ASSAGTVGSNQPQH

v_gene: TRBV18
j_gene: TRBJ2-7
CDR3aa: ASSPYSSGRPYEQY

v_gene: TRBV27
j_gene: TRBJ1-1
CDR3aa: ASGRLNTEAF

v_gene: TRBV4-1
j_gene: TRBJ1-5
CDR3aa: ASSRGGGNQPQH

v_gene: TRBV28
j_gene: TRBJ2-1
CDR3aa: ASSLLASGRIYNEQF

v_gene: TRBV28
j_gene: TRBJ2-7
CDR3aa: ASSHPYEQY

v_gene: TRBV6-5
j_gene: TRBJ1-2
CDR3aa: ASSYSQTGGNGYT

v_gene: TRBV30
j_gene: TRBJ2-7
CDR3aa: AWSQHEQY

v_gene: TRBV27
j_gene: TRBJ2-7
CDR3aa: ASSTGTGNHEQY

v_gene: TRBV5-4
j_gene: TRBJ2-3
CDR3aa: ASSLGLAGGADTQY

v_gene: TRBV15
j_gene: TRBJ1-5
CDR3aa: ATSWNRGGQPQH

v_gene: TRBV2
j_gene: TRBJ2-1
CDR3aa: ASSGTGLSPYNEQF

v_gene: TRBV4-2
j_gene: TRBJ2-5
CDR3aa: ASSHGQTQETQY

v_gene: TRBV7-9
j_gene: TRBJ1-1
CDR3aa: ASSPPGRSRNTEAF

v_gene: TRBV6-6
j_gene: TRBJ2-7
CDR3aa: ASSYPGTDSYEQY

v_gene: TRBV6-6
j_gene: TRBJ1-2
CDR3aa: ASSYGGGEKNYGYT

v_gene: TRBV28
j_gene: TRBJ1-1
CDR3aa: ASIIRQGEAF

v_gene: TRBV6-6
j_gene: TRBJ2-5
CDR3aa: ASSYRQATSGETQY

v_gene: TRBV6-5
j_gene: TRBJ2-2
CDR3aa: ASSYSRRGQDGELF

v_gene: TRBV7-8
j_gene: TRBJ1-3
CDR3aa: ASSSRDFGNTIY

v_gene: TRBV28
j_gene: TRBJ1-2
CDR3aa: ASSLHANYGYT

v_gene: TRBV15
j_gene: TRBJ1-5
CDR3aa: ATSRDRIQPQH

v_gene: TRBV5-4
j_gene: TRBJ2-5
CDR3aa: ASSLGVLAPQETQY

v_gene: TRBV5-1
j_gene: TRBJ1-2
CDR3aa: ASSLGQTSNYGYT

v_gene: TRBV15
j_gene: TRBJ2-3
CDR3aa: ATSRDRTGWDTQY

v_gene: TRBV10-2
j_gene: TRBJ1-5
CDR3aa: ASREDFAQPQH

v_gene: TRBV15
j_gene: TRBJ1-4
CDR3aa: ATSRDRRLPRFTTNEKLF

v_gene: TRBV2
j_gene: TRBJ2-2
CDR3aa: ASSVGTGLAGELF

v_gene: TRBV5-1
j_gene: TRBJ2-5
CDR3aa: ASSLAGGETQY

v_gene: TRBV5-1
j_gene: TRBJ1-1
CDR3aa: ASSLAGDGENTEAF

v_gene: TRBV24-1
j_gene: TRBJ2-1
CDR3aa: ATSDWSGTSANEQF

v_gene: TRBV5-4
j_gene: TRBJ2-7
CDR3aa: ASSLLAGGNEQY

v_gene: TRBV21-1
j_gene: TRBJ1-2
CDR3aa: ASSNVGECTGGSFYGYT

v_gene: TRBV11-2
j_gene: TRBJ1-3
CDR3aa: ASSLARGANGNTIY

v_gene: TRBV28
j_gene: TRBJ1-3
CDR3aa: ASSSLQGAGNTIY

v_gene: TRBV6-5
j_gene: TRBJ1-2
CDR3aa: ASSYTKGVGYT

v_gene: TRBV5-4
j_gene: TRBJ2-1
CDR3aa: ASSQSTGSANEQF